These 22 T cell receptor beta chains originate from one sample sequenced in a study of a mutant IDH1 vaccine in newly diagnosed glioma. Sequenced by immunoSEQ multiplex PCR; TCRdb stores in-frame clones only, minus some. The repertoire holds 80,000 to 100,000 clones, around 79% seen once, with 5.3% in the top ten. Time point here: baseline, week 1 (first vaccination visit). Indicated treatment: pre-vaccination baseline after standard-of-care therapy. Specimen: PBMCs, collected from a glioma patient treated with radiotherapy, temozolomide or both. These receptors all stem from a man aged 35-49 years with glioma. Some clones in this sample may be carry-over from other donors' samples.

This clone was seen just once. This sequence joins TRBV6-6 and TRBJ1-1; no clear D. The CDR3 sequence is 16 residues long. The V and J ends lost 2 bases and 0 bases respectively, with 13 bases between them. Germline lookup yields CDR1 MNHNY and CDR2 SVGAGI (reference sequence). The CDR3 reads CASSYPLEGLNTEAFF. The CDR3 region has the DNA TGTGCCAGCAGTTACCCCCTAGAGGGTCTGAACACTGAAGCTTTCTTT.

The rearrangement joins TRBV5-1 to TRBJ2-2, with D perhaps TRBD2 (6 bases). V lost 4 bases and J 5 bases, leaving 24 bases between the germline ends. Germline V CDR1 and CDR2: SGHRS, YFSETQ. The CDR3 runs to 18 residues. CDR3 nucleotide sequence: TGCGCCAGCAGCCGGGGGACGGACCCCGAAGTTTGGACCGGGGAGCTGTTTTTT. Protein product: CASSRGTDPEVWTGELFF.

The rearrangement joins TRBV5-1 to TRBJ2-3; D not resolved. The CDR3 extends over 15 amino acids. Deletions cut 0 bases from V and 2 bases from J, with 10 bases between. The germline gives CDR1 SGHRS, CDR2 YFSETQ. The CDR3 region is CASSLGDRITDTQYF. The CDR3 nucleotides are TGCGCCAGCAGCTTGGGAGATCGGATCACAGATACGCAGTATTTT.

The chain recombines TRBV2 with TRBJ1-2; TRBD1 aligns across 9 bases. CDR3 length: 12 residues. With V trimmed by 10 bases and J by 11 bases, 11 bases remained unmatched. The germline CDR1 and CDR2 sequences are SNHLY and FYNNEI. CDR3 sequence reads: CATSDRGLKYTF. CDR3 nucleotide sequence: TGTGCCACTTCGGACAGGGGATTGAAGTACACCTTC.

V and J are TRBV7-9 and TRBJ1-2; weak D call: TRBD1 (6 bases). V lost 1 base and J lost 4, with 13 bases in between. Germline lookup yields CDR1 SEHNR and CDR2 FQNEAQ (reference sequence). The CDR3 contains 15 residues. CDR3: CASSLGQGPSYGYTF. The CDR3 coding sequence is TGTGCCAGCAGCTTAGGCCAGGGGCCTAGCTATGGCTACACCTTC.

This clone was found once. V gene TRBV5-1 combines with J gene TRBJ2-7, with D perhaps TRBD2 (5 bases). Trimming cost V 4 bases and J 4 bases, with 15 bases left between them. This CDR3 is 14 amino acids long. In germline, CDR1 is SGHRS, CDR2 YFSETQ. In DNA form, the CDR3 reads TGCGCCAGCAGCCCGGGATCGACTGTTTACGAGCAGTACTTC. Amino acids: CASSPGSTVYEQYF.

The chain joins TRBV4-1 to TRBJ1-4; 7 nucleotides agree with TRBD1. The CDR3 is 18 amino acids. V lost 0 bases, J lost 0 bases, and 7 bases stayed unmatched. Germline V gives CDR1 MGHRA, CDR2 YSYEKL. The CDR3 DNA follows: TGCGCCAGCAGCCAAGACGTCCCGGGACAGCCAACTAATGAAAAACTGTTTTTT. This translates into CASSQDVPGQPTNEKLFF.

This sequence joins TRBV29-1 and TRBJ2-7; D uncertain. The V end lost 7 bases, the J end lost 2 bases, and 9 bases lay between the germline ends. Germline loops: CDR1 SQVTM, CDR2 ANQGSEA. The CDR3 has 11 amino acids. CDR3 bases: TGCAGCGGCCGGGCCCCCTACGAGCAGTACTTC. Protein: CSGRAPYEQYF.

The chain combines TRBV7-8 with TRBJ2-7, with TRBD1 identical over 7 bases. The V segment lost 5 bases and the J segment 7 bases; nucleotides outside the gene matches: 8. Germline CDR1 reads SGHVS; CDR2 reads FQNEAQ. The CDR3 sequence is 13 residues long. The DNA of the CDR3 is TGTGCCAGCAGCCCTCGGACAGGTTGGGAGCAGTACTTC. Its protein product is CASSPRTGWEQYF.

CDR3 in amino acids: CASSHHRETNEKLFF. The CDR3 nucleotides are TGTGCCAGCAGTCACCACAGGGAAACTAATGAAAAACTGTTTTTT. This chain uses TRBV6-6 with TRBJ1-4, with D possibly being TRBD1 (6 bases). The V gene lost 5 bases and the J gene lost 1 base, with 11 bases spanning the gap. Germline V CDR1 and CDR2: MNHNY, SVGAGI (reference sequence). The CDR3 totals 15 residues.

The V call is TRBV5-1, the J call TRBJ2-7, with D maybe TRBD1 (6 bases). Trimming shortened V by 0 bases and J by 0 bases, and 7 bases separated the two germline ends. There are 14 residues in the CDR3. From germline, CDR1 is SGHRS and CDR2 YFSETQ. In DNA form, the CDR3 reads TGCGCCAGCAGCTTGGGGGACACCTCCTACGAGCAGTACTTC. Translation gives CASSLGDTSYEQYF.

The V and J genes are TRBV11-2 and TRBJ2-5; no definite D call. Germline CDR1 SGHAT, CDR2 FQNNGV. The V and J ends lost 4 bases and 6 bases respectively, with 12 bases between them. The CDR3 totals 13 residues. The CDR3 region is CASSSPSGQTQYF. The CDR3 DNA reads as TGTGCCAGCAGCTCACCCAGTGGACAGACCCAGTACTTC.

This chain links TRBV7-2 with TRBJ1-1, with TRBD1 matching over 10 bases. CDR3 length equals 16 residues. From germline, CDR1 is SGHTA and CDR2 FQGNSA. The V and J ends lost 5 bases and 1 base, in that order; junction bases with no gene match: 7. The CDR3 bases are TGTGCCAGCAGCCAGGCCCGGGACAGGGGGAACACTGAAGCTTTCTTT. This gives the protein CASSQARDRGNTEAFF.

This clone was observed a single time. The J gene is TRBJ2-7, the V gene TRBV7-8; D is unclear. V dropped 3 bases and J dropped 4 bases, with 16 bases sitting between them. Per germline, CDR1 SGHVS and CDR2 FQNEAQ. This CDR3 contains 15 residues. Here the CDR3 DNA reads TGTGCCAGCAGCTTGCACTACCTTGAAATTTACGAGCAGTACTTC. As protein: CASSLHYLEIYEQYF.

The chain has TRBV7-2 and TRBJ2-7; perhaps D is TRBD1 or TRBD2 (6 bases each). V was cut by 4 bases and J by 2 bases, with 15 bases left in between. The V gene's germline CDR1 is SGHTA and CDR2 FQGNSA. The CDR3 covers 15 residues. The CDR3 coding sequence is TGTGCCAGCAGCTATAAGGGGGGCGGACCCTACGAGCAGTACTTC. This translates into CASSYKGGGPYEQYF.

The gene calls are TRBV6-1 and TRBJ2-6, with 7 bases identical to TRBD1. CDR1 is MNHNS, CDR2 SASEGT, per germline. J was trimmed by 0 bases and V by 4 bases; bases with no gene match: 6. The length of the CDR3 is 17 residues. The CDR3 bases are TGTGCCAGCAGTGTGACTCCAGGGGGCTCTGGGGCCAACGTCCTGACTTTC. This codes for CASSVTPGGSGANVLTF.

The rearrangement uses TRBV30 and TRBJ2-5, with D possibly matching TRBD1 (6 bases). The V end was cut by 1 base, the J end by 7 bases, with 10 bases between. Germline V lookup: CDR1 GTSNPN, CDR2 SVGIG (reference sequence). The CDR3 totals 12 residues. The CDR3 spells CAWSGGPRTQYF. Here the CDR3 DNA reads TGTGCCTGGAGTGGGGGGCCGAGGACCCAGTACTTC.

This chain joins TRBV5-4 and TRBJ2-2, with 7 bases that match TRBD1. Germline values: CDR1 SGHNT, CDR2 YYREEE (reference sequence). This CDR3 contains 16 residues. Trimming took 3 bases from V and 4 from J; bases not matched to a gene: 9. The CDR3 reads CASSWRQGPTTGELFF. The DNA for the CDR3 is TGTGCCAGCAGCTGGAGACAGGGTCCGACCACCGGGGAGCTGTTTTTT. Drawing the rest from reference TRBV5-4 and TRBJ2-2, the complete variable domain is ETGVTQSPTHLIKTRGQQVTLRCSSQSGHNTVSWYQQALGQGPQFIFQYYREEENGRGNFPPRFSGLQFPNYSSELNVNALELDDSALYLCASSWRQGPTTGELFFGEGSRLTVL.

The rearrangement uses TRBV30 and TRBJ2-5; 15 bases match TRBD2. The length of the CDR3 is 16 residues. The trim removed 3 bases at V and 4 bases at J, leaving 6 bases unmatched. Germline V lookup: CDR1 GTSNPN, CDR2 SVGIG (reference sequence). The CDR3 coding sequence is TGTGCCTGGAGACCTGGACTAGCGGGGGGGCTAGAGACCCAGTACTTC. This codes for CAWRPGLAGGLETQYF.

This clone was observed a few times. V is TRBV4-1 and J is TRBJ2-6, with 8 bases matching TRBD1. Germline-derived CDR1 and CDR2 are MGHRA and YSYEKL. The CDR3 is made up of 15 amino acids. The trim removed 9 bases at V and 2 bases at J, leaving 6 bases unmatched. The CDR3 DNA follows: TGCGCCAGTTCAGGGGGCGCAACTGGGGCCAACGTCCTGACTTTC. Protein product: CASSGGATGANVLTF.

The CDR3 DNA is TGTGCCAGCAGTCGCCAACAGGGCTTTGAGAAGCCCCAGCATTTT. It codes for CASSRQQGFEKPQHF. V is TRBV7-2 and J is TRBJ1-5, with a possible D match to TRBD1 (6 bases). The CDR3 runs 15 residues. V lost 6 bases and J 8 bases, leaving 20 bases between the germline ends. In germline, CDR1 is SGHTA, CDR2 FQGNSA.

The chain couples TRBV7-8 to TRBJ1-1; 8 nucleotides line up with TRBD1. V lost 1 base and J lost 0; bases outside the gene matches: 13. Germline V gene data show CDR1 as SGHVS and CDR2 as FQNEAQ. The CDR3 is made up of 19 amino acids. Here the CDR3 DNA reads TGTGCCAGCAGCTTAGTAGTAGTGCAGGGGGCTTATCTGAACACTGAAGCTTTCTTT. It translates to CASSLVVVQGAYLNTEAFF.